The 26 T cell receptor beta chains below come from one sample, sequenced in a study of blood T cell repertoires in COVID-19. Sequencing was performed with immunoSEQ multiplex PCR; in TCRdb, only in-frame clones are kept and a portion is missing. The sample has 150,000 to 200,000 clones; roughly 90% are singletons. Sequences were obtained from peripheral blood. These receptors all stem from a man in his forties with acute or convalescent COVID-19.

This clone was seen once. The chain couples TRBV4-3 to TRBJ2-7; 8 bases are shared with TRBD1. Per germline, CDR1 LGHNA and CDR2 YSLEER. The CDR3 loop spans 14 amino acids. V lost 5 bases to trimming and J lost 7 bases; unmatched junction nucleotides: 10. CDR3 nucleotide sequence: TGCGCCAGCAGCTCCCGGACAGGGTTTGGAGAGCAGTACTTC. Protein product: CASSSRTGFGEQYF.

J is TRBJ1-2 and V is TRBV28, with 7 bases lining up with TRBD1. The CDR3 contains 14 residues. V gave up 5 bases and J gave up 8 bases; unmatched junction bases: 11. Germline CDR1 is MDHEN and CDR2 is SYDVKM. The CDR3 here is CASSLRQGWGGYTF. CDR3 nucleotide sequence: TGTGCCAGCAGTCTCAGACAGGGCTGGGGAGGCTACACCTTC.

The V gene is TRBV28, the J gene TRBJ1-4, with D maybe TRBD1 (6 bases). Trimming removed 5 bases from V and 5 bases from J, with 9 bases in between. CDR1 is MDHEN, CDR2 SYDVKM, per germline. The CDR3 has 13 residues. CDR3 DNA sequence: TGTGCCAGCAGTAGGGGGGGAAATGAAAAACTGTTTTTT. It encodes CASSRGGNEKLFF.

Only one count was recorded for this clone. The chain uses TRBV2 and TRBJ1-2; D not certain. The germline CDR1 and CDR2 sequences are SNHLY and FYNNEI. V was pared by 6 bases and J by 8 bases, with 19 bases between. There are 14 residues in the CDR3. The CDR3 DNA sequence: TGTGCCAGCAGACGGAGCGGGGTGTCTGAGGGCTACACCTTC. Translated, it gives CASRRSGVSEGYTF.

The DNA for the CDR3 is TGTGCCAGCAGCAGCGACAGCTCCTACGAGCAGTACTTC. It translates to CASSSDSSYEQYF. The chain couples TRBV2 to TRBJ2-7; maybe TRBD1 (5 bases). Germline V gene sequence: CDR1 SNHLY, CDR2 FYNNEI. Trimming left V 6 bases short and J 0 bases short, with 9 bases between. The CDR3 is made up of 13 amino acids.

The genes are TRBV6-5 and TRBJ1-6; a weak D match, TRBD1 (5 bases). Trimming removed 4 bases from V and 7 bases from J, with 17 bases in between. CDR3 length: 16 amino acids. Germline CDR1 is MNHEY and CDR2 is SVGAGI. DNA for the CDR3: TGTGCCAGCAGTTCCCCGAAGGGACTGACAAATTCACCCCTCCACTTT. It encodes CASSSPKGLTNSPLHF.

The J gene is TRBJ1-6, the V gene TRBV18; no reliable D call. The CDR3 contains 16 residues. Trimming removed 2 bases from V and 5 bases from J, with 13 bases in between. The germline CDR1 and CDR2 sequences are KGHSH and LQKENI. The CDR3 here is CASSPSRGADNSPLHF. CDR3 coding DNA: TGTGCCAGCTCACCATCACGGGGTGCCGATAATTCACCCCTCCACTTT.

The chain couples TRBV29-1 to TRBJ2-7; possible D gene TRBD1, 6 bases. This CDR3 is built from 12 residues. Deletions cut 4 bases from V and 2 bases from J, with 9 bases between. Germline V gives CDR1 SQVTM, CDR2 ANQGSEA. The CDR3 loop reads CSVVQGTYEQYF. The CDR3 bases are TGCAGCGTTGTACAGGGAACCTACGAGCAGTACTTC.

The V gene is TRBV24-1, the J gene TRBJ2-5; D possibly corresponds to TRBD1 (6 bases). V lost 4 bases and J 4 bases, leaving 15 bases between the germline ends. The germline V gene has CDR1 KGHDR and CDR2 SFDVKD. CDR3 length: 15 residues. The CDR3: CATSDSGTTGETQYF. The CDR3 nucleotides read TGTGCCACCAGTGACTCCGGGACAACTGGAGAGACCCAGTACTTC.

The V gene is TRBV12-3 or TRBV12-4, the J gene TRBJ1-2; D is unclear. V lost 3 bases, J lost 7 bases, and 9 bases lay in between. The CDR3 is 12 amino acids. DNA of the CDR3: TGTGCCAGCAGTTTGCAGGAGGTTGGCTACACCTTC. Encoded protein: CASSLQEVGYTF.

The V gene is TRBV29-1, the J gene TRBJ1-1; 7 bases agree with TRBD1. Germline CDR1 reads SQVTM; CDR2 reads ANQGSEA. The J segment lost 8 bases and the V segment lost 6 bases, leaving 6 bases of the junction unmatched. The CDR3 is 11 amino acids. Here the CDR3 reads CSVITGEEAFF. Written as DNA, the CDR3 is TGCAGCGTCATAACAGGGGAAGAAGCTTTCTTT.

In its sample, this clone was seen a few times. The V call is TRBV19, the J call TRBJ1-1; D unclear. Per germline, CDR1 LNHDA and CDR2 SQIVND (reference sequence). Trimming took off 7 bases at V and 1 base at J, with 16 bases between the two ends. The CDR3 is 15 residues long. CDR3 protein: CASTLNAGGNTEAFF. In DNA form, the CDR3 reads TGTGCCAGTACTCTGAACGCGGGTGGGAACACTGAAGCTTTCTTT.

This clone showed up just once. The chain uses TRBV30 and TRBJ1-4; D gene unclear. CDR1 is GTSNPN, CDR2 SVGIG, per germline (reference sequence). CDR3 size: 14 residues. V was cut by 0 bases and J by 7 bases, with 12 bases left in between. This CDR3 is CAWSVLLGSEKLFF. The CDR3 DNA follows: TGTGCCTGGAGTGTACTGTTGGGGAGTGAAAAACTGTTTTTT.

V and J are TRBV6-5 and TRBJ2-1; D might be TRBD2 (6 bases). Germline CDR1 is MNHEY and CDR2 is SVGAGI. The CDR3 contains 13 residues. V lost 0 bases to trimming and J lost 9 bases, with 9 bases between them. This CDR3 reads CASSYSGLGEQFF. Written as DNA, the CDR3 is TGTGCCAGCAGTTACTCGGGACTCGGTGAGCAGTTCTTC.

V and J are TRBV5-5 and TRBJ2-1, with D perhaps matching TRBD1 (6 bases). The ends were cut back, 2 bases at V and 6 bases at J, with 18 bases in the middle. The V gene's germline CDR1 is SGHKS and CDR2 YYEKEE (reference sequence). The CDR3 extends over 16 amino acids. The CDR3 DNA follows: TGTGCCAGCAGCTTCTTTTCGGGGCAGGGGAGCAATGAGCAGTTCTTC. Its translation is CASSFFSGQGSNEQFF.

Here the CDR3 reads CASSPQGTGELFF. As DNA, the CDR3 is TGTGCCAGCAGTCCGCAGGGTACCGGGGAGCTGTTTTTT. The chain uses TRBV28 and TRBJ2-2; tentative D call: TRBD1 (5 bases). Germline CDR1 MDHEN, CDR2 SYDVKM. Trimming cost V 5 bases and J 5 bases, with 9 bases left between them. This CDR3 region has 13 residues.

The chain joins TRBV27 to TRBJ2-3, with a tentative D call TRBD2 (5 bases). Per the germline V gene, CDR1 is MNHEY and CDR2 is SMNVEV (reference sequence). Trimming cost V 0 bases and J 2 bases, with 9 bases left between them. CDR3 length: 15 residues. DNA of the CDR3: TGTGCCAGCAGTTTATCAACTGACTACACAGATACGCAGTATTTT. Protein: CASSLSTDYTDTQYF.

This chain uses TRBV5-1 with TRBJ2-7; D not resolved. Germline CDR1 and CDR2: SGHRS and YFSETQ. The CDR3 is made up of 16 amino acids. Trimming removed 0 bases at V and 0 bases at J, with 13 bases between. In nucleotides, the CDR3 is TGCGCCAGCAGCTTGGCCATATCACTCCTCTCCTACGAGCAGTACTTC. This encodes CASSLAISLLSYEQYF.

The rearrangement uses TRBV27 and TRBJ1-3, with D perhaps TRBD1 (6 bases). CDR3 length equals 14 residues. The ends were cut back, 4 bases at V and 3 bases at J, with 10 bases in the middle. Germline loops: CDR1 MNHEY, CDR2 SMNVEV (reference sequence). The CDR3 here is CASSSGTFGNTIYF. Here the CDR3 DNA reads TGTGCCAGCAGTTCCGGGACATTTGGAAACACCATATATTTT.

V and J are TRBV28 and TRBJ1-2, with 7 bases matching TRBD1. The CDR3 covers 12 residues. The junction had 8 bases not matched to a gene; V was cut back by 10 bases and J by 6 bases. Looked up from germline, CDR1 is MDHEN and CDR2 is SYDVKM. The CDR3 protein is CAISTGTHGYTF. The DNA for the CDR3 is TGTGCCATTTCGACAGGGACGCATGGCTACACCTTC.

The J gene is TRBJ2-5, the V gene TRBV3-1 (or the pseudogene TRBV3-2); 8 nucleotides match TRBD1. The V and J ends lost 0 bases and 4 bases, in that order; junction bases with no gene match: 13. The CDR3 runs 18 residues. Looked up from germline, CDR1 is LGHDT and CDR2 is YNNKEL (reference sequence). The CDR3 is CASSQDPQTGTGPETQYF. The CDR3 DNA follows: TGTGCCAGCAGCCAAGATCCTCAGACCGGGACAGGACCAGAGACCCAGTACTTC.

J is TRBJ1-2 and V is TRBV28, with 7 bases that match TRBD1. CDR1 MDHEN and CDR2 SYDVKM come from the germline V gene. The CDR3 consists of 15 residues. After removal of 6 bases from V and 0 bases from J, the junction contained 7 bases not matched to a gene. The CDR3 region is CASSSGQHANYGYTF. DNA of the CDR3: TGTGCCAGCAGCTCGGGACAGCATGCTAACTATGGCTACACCTTC.

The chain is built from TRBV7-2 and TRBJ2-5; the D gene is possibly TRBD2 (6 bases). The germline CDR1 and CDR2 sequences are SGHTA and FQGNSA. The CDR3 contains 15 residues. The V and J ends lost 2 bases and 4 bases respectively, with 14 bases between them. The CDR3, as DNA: TGTGCCAGCAGCTTACAGGGCGGGGAGGTAGAGACCCAGTACTTC. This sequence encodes CASSLQGGEVETQYF.

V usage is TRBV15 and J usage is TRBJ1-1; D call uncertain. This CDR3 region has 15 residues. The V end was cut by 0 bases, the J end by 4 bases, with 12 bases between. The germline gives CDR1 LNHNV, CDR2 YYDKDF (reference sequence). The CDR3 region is CATSRDFRGGTEAFF. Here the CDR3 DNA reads TGTGCCACCAGCAGAGATTTTCGGGGAGGCACTGAAGCTTTCTTT. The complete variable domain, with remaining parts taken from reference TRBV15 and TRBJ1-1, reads DAMVIQNPRYQVTQFGKPVTLSCSQTLNHNVMYWYQQKSSQAPKLLFHYYDKDFNNEADTPDNFQSRRPNTSFCFLDIRSPGLGDTAMYLCATSRDFRGGTEAFFGQGTRLTVV.

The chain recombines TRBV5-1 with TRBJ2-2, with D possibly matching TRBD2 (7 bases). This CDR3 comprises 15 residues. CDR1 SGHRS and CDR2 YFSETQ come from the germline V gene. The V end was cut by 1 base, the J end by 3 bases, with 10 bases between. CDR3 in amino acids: CASSLTGGYTGELFF. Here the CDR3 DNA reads TGCGCCAGCAGCTTGACGGGGGGCTACACCGGGGAGCTGTTTTTT. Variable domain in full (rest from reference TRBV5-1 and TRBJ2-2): KAGVTQTPRYLIKTRGQQVTLSCSPISGHRSVSWYQQTPGQGLQFLFEYFSETQRNKGNFPGRFSGRQFSNSRSEMNVSTLELGDSALYLCASSLTGGYTGELFFGEGSRLTVL.

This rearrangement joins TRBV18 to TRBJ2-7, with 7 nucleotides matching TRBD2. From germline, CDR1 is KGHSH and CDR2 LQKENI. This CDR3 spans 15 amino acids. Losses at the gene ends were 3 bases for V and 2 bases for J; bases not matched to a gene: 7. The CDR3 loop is CASSPAGDGTYEQYF. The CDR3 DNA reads TGTGCCAGCTCACCTGCGGGGGACGGCACCTACGAGCAGTACTTC.